The clone carrying this T cell receptor (beta chain) is a singleton in its sample. Its cognate antigen is unknown. Germline CDR1 reads DFQATT; CDR2 reads SNEGSKA (reference sequence). This CDR3 spans 16 amino acids. Trimming took off 0 bases at V and 2 bases at J, with 17 bases between the two ends. The record originates from a study of CD8 T cells in Susac syndrome. When the RNA was reverse transcribed, random hexamers were used with an input of about 0.5 to 1 ug. TCRdb reanalysed the immunoSEQ multiplex PCR reads using MiXCR and keeps one entry per CDR3 protein. The sample consists of some 250,000 distinct CDR3 sequences, less than 96% of them appearing once. Study-wide results and limits: The study recognized that the number of individuals in its TCR sequencing and HLA analysis was relatively small.

The rearrangement uses TRBV20-1 and TRBJ2-7, with D maybe TRBD2 (6 bases). Sequencing was performed on CD4+ T cells from PBMCs. The receptor's source is a human donor with Susac syndrome. The CDR3 protein is CSARDRTSGDPYEQYF. CDR3 nucleotides: TGCAGTGCTAGAGATCGGACCTCGGGGGACCCCTACGAGCAGTACTTC.